The 10 T cell receptor beta chains presented below share a single source sample, sequenced in a study of T cell responses to AZD1222 COVID-19 vaccine. Sequenced by immunoSEQ multiplex PCR; TCRdb stores in-frame clones only, minus some. The table includes 80,000 to 90,000 clones, roughly 89% detected once. The specimen was peripheral blood, collected on day 0 of MenACWY control vaccination. The receptors here all came from an adult in good health.

The chain couples TRBV27 to TRBJ2-3; 10 bases line up with TRBD2. The CDR3 runs to 19 residues. J was trimmed by 1 base and V by 4 bases; bases with no gene match: 14. CDR1 and CDR2 (germline): MNHEY, SMNVEV (reference sequence). This CDR3 is CASSSTGRLAGRGTDTQYF. The CDR3 DNA sequence: TGTGCCAGCAGTTCGACCGGCCGACTAGCGGGTCGAGGCACAGATACGCAGTATTTT.

The rearrangement links TRBV21-1 to TRBJ2-1; TRBD1, the D gene given by the table, was not confirmed from the DNA. TRBV21-1 represents a pseudogene. The length of the CDR3 is 16 residues. CDR3 amino acids: CASSKGRGTLGNEQFF. DNA of the CDR3: TGTGCCAGCAGCAAAGGCAGGGGAACCCTTGGGAATGAGCAGTTCTTC.

This chain joins TRBV27 and TRBJ1-4; TRBD1 is a possible D gene (6 bases). The CDR3 extends over 14 amino acids. V was cut by 2 bases and J by 5 bases, with 9 bases left in between. Germline CDR1 is MNHEY and CDR2 is SMNVEV (reference sequence). This CDR3 reads CASSLQGKNEKLFF. In nucleotides, the CDR3 is TGTGCCAGCAGTTTACAGGGGAAAAATGAAAAACTGTTTTTT.

The gene calls are TRBV6-6 and TRBJ2-5, with no clear D. Germline assignment: CDR1 MNHNY and CDR2 SVGAGI (reference sequence). The V end was cut by 0 bases, the J end by 5 bases, with 10 bases between. This CDR3 has 14 residues. The CDR3 region is CASSYSTFGETQYF. Written as DNA, the CDR3 is TGTGCCAGCAGTTACTCTACATTCGGGGAGACCCAGTACTTC.

The genes are TRBV7-3 and TRBJ2-1, with 13 positions matching TRBD2. Germline assignment: CDR1 SGHTA and CDR2 FQGTGA. V lost 1 base to trimming and J lost 5 bases; unmatched junction nucleotides: 2. The CDR3 totals 16 residues. The CDR3 sequence: CASSLKGTSGNNEQFF. CDR3 sequence (DNA): TGTGCCAGCAGCTTAAAGGGGACTAGCGGGAACAATGAGCAGTTCTTC.

V is TRBV19 and J is TRBJ2-7, with 13 bases matching TRBD2. The CDR3 is 17 amino acids. The trim removed 0 bases at V and 6 bases at J, leaving 8 bases unmatched. Germline loops: CDR1 LNHDA, CDR2 SQIVND (reference sequence). The CDR3 nucleotides are TGTGCCAGTAGTATAGATAAAGGACTAGCGGGAGAAGGCGAGCAGTACTTC. This translates into CASSIDKGLAGEGEQYF.

This sequence joins TRBV5-1 and TRBJ2-3; 8 bases match TRBD2. With V trimmed by 7 bases and J by 6 bases, 10 bases remained unmatched. Germline lookup yields CDR1 SGHRS and CDR2 YFSETQ. The CDR3 length is 14 residues. The DNA for the CDR3 is TGCGCCAGCCGGTCTGACCCGGGGGGGGATACGCAGTATTTT. Protein sequence: CASRSDPGGDTQYF.

This chain links TRBV28 with TRBJ1-2, with TRBD1 matching over 9 bases. CDR1 and CDR2 from the germline V gene are MDHEN and SYDVKM. CDR3 length equals 16 residues. The junction had 9 bases not matched to a gene; V was cut back by 2 bases and J by 5 bases. CDR3: CASSLGGGQGTYGYTF. The CDR3, as DNA: TGTGCCAGCAGTTTAGGAGGGGGACAGGGAACGTATGGCTACACCTTC.

V gene TRBV5-1 combines with J gene TRBJ1-3; TRBD1 might be the D (6 bases). The ends were cut back, 4 bases at V and 2 bases at J, with 10 bases in the middle. Germline V gene sequence: CDR1 SGHRS, CDR2 YFSETQ. The CDR3 has 14 amino acids. CDR3 sequence (DNA): TGCGCCAGCAGCCCTGGACAGACTGGAAACACCATATATTTT. It yields the protein CASSPGQTGNTIYF.

V is TRBV19 and J is TRBJ2-1, with D unresolved. CDR3 length equals 13 residues. The germline CDR1 and CDR2 sequences are LNHDA and SQIVND (reference sequence). V lost 3 bases, J lost 6 bases, and 9 bases lay in between. The CDR3 DNA is TGTGCCAGTAGTATTAACCTTCGCAATGAGCAGTTCTTC. Its translation: CASSINLRNEQFF.